Sequencing of this T cell receptor (beta chain) was carried out in a study of metastatic and nonmetastatic thyroid tumors. At the level of the study: Samples came from malignant and benign thyroid patients, and repertoires were compared across blood and tumor or nodule tissue.

In the authors' methods: CDR3 was compared across clinicopathological groups, and the resulting differences were used to build a distant-metastasis classifier for papillary thyroid cancer. TCRdb reanalyzed the PCR reads with MiXCR. The V and J calls, along with clone size, are taken from TCRdb and not from the paper's own processing. The sample records approximately 25,000 clones, about a quarter being singletons. The germline V gene has CDR1 SGHVS and CDR2 FQNEAQ. Trimming cost V 1 base and J 5 bases, with 6 bases left between them. The CDR3 loop spans 12 amino acids. By sample share, this clone is medium-sized. Thyroid surgery had not been preceded by any treatment in any patient.

The sample was blood. J is TRBJ2-7 and V is TRBV7-8, with TRBD2 as a possible D gene (6 bases). This clonotype was obtained from a male donor with papillary thyroid cancer or a benign thyroid nodule (not recorded which). Some clones in this sample may be carry-over from other donors' samples. The CDR3 loop reads CASSLGEDEQYF. CDR3 bases: TGTGCCAGCAGCTTAGGGGAGGACGAGCAGTACTTC.